The rows below give T cell receptor beta chains drawn from one sample of a study of shared clonotypes between healthy human individuals. Measured with immunoSEQ multiplex PCR; TCRdb has only the in-frame clones, and not every one. Of 1 million to 1.2 million clones in the sample, about 72% were seen once. The sequenced sample consisted of memory CD4+ T cells from PBMCs. These receptors all come from a man younger than 30 in good health. Some clones in this sample may be carry-over from other donors' samples. Each CDR3 is given with its conserved first and last residue. Fields, in order: J gene, V gene, clone size, D gene, CDR3 DNA, CDR3 protein. D genes are given only for firm matches. Expanded clones get a size class; other rows say once, few or many, or leave the size out.

TRBJ2-7 | TRBV5-1 | NA | NA | TGCGCCAGCAGAATCGACGTCGGCCTTGGGAACGAGCAGTACTTC | CASRIDVGLGNEQYF
TRBJ2-1 | TRBV7-3 | NA | TRBD1 | TGTGCCAGCAGCGAGACGGGACAGAGCTCCTACAATGAGCAGTTCTTC | CASSETGQSSYNEQFF
TRBJ2-1 | TRBV4-2 | few | NA | TGTGCCAGCAGCCAAGGAGGGATCAACAATGAGCAGTTCTTC | CASSQGGINNEQFF
TRBJ2-2 | TRBV7-7 | NA | NA | TGTGCCAGCAGCCCCACAGGGTACACCGGGGAGCTGTTTTTT | CASSPTGYTGELFF
TRBJ2-5 | TRBV29-1 | NA | NA | TGCAGCGCCCGACAAAGAGAAGAGACCCAGTACTTC | CSARQREETQYF
TRBJ1-2 | TRBV2 | NA | TRBD1 | TGTGCCAGCAGTGAGCAGGGGGCAGACTATGGCTACACCTTC | CASSEQGADYGYTF
TRBJ2-3 | TRBV11-2 | NA | NA | TGTGCCAGCAGCCTAGGACAGCTCACAGATACGCAGTATTTT | CASSLGQLTDTQYF
TRBJ1-5 | TRBV6-1 | NA | NA | TGTGCCAGCAGTGACGCGGGGGCGCAGTGGCAGCCCCAGCATTTT | CASSDAGAQWQPQHF
TRBJ2-1 | TRBV7-2 | NA | NA | TGTGCCAGCAGCTTAGCGAGCTCCTACAATGAGCAGTTCTTC | CASSLASSYNEQFF
TRBJ1-1 | TRBV27 | NA | NA | TGTGCCAGCAGTTTGGTAAGGGGAGGGACTGAAGCTTTCTTT | CASSLVRGGTEAFF
TRBJ2-1 | TRBV28 | NA | NA | TGTGCCAGCAAAAAGGGGGGTCGCAATGAGCAGTTCTTC | CASKKGGRNEQFF
TRBJ1-2 | TRBV6-1 | NA | NA | TGTGCCAGCCGCCCGGACCGCCCCTATGGCTACACCTTC | CASRPDRPYGYTF
TRBJ2-7 | TRBV18 | NA | NA | TGTGCCAGCTCCCCCGGGTCCTTCGGCGAGCAGTACTTC | CASSPGSFGEQYF
TRBJ2-1 | TRBV7-3 | NA | TRBD2 | TGTGCCAGCAGCTTAGTAGCGGGAATCTACAATGAGCAGTTCTTC | CASSLVAGIYNEQFF
TRBJ1-2 | TRBV5-5 | NA | TRBD1 | TGTGCCAGCAGCGGGCCGACAGGGGGCGTCTTCTATGGCTACACCTTC | CASSGPTGGVFYGYTF
TRBJ1-2 | TRBV7-2 | many | NA | TGTGCCAGCAGCCTACAGGGTTATGGCTACACCTTC | CASSLQGYGYTF
TRBJ2-2 | TRBV7-6 | many | TRBD1 | TGTGCCAGCAGCTTAGGACAGGGGATGTCCGCCGGGGAGCTGTTTTTT | CASSLGQGMSAGELFF
TRBJ1-3 | TRBV30 | few | NA | TGTGCCTGGAGTGTACTGATAGGGGGTGGTGGAAACACCATATATTTT | CAWSVLIGGGGNTIYF
TRBJ2-2 | TRBV28 | NA | NA | TGTGCCAGCAGTTTATATTGGACAGCGAACACCGGGGAGCTGTTTTTT | CASSLYWTANTGELFF
TRBJ2-5 | TRBV2 | NA | NA | TGTGCCAGCCGCGTATCGGAGGAGACCCAGTACTTC | CASRVSEETQYF
TRBJ1-2 | TRBV5-1 | NA | TRBD1 | TGCGCCAGCAGCTCCAGGGGGCCTGGGTATGGCTACACCTTC | CASSSRGPGYGYTF
TRBJ2-2 | TRBV9 | NA | NA | TGTGCCAGCAGCGTAGGGCCAGCGGTCAACACCGGGGAGCTGTTTTTT | CASSVGPAVNTGELFF
TRBJ2-6 | TRBV4-1 | NA | TRBD2 | TGCGCCAGCAGCCGTACAGGCGGGGGGGTCGGCTCTGGGGCCAACGTCCTGACTTTC | CASSRTGGGVGSGANVLTF
TRBJ1-5 | TRBV27 | once | TRBD1 | TGTGCCAGCAGTTTACGCTTCGGACAGGGAAATCAGCCCCAGCATTTT | CASSLRFGQGNQPQHF
TRBJ2-6 | TRBV5-8 | NA | NA | TGTGCCAGCACCTGGGGTCTCCTCTCTGGGGCCAACGTCCTGACTTTC | CASTWGLLSGANVLTF
TRBJ2-1 | TRBV5-1 | few | TRBD2 | TGCGCCAGCGCCGCTAGCGGGAGCTACAATGAGCAGTTCTTC | CASAASGSYNEQFF
TRBJ2-5 | TRBV5-4 | NA | NA | TGTGCCAGCAGATCGAGCCAGGGGTCCGTGGAGACCCAGTACTTC | CASRSSQGSVETQYF
TRBJ1-4 | TRBV28 | NA | NA | TGTGCCAGCAGTTGGGGGGCAGCTAATGAAAAACTGTTTTTT | CASSWGAANEKLFF
TRBJ2-5 | TRBV28 | many | TRBD2 | TGTGCCAGCAGTACTAGCGGGGAAGAGACCCAGTACTTC | CASSTSGEETQYF
TRBJ1-3 | TRBV9 | once | NA | TGTGCCAGCAGCTCCAGGGGTCGGGGCGGAGACACCATATATTTT | CASSSRGRGGDTIYF
TRBJ1-5 | TRBV28 | NA | NA | TGTGCCAGCAGTTTAGGGGTGGAAAGGGGCAATCAGCCCCAGCATTTT | CASSLGVERGNQPQHF